The present entry profiles one T cell receptor beta chain with its context. Antigen: not known. Alongside a J-beta primer mix, a sample-barcoded 5' primer served in a second PCR lasting about 6 to 11 cycles. Using its own MiXCR run on the 5' RACE reads, TCRdb lists one record per CDR3 protein. The table includes hundreds of thousands of distinct CDR3 sequences, 58% detected once. This sample was taken from a study of blood T cells in healthy people across ages. Study observations and caveats: PBMCs left unsorted prevented a conclusive naive versus antigen-experienced comparison. More naive CD4+ cells and higher diversity were found in long-lived than in aged donors. The authors considered diversity estimates from one million T cells to be underestimates.

CDR1 is MGHDK and CDR2 is SYGVNS in the germline V gene. This CDR3 is built from 16 residues. The J segment lost 8 bases and the V segment lost 4 bases, leaving 11 bases of the junction unmatched. The TCR sequence derives from a man in his sixties in good health. Material: blood. The chain links TRBV25-1 to TRBJ1-6, with 7 nucleotides matching TRBD1. The CDR3, as DNA: TGTGCCAGCAGTGGATCGCGGACAGGTGGCCATTCACCCCTCCACTTT. Its protein is CASSGSRTGGHSPLHF.